This TCR beta chain was captured by sequencing in a study of Graves' ophthalmopathy and Graves' hyperthyroidism. Study conclusions and caveats: Detection in blood was also observed for most expanded thyroid clonotypes above 0.001 frequency. The model predicted ophthalmopathy progression with around 70% sensitivity and less than 80% specificity.

Amplification of the TCR beta CDR3 regions used RNA transcripts (as template). HTBI primers were employed in first-round RT-PCR, then a second-round multiplex PCR followed. MiXCR, applied by TCRdb to the multiplex PCR reads, yields one record per CDR3 protein. The sample contains 660,000 or so distinct CDR3 sequences, about two fifths of which appear only once. This clonotype was detected ten times or more. What it binds is not known. The sample taken for sequencing was peripheral blood. This TCR was recovered from an adult man with Graves' ophthalmopathy.

This CDR3 reads CASSLGRGAFF. In DNA, the CDR3 is TGTGCCAGCAGCTTAGGTAGGGGGGCTTTCTTT. V and J are TRBV7-9 and TRBJ1-1; a weak D match, TRBD1 (6 bases). This CDR3 is 11 amino acids long. Trimming pared 1 base from V and 11 bases from J, leaving 8 bases between. Germline V CDR1 and CDR2: SEHNR, FQNEAQ (reference sequence).